This T cell receptor (beta chain) came from a study of molecular identifiers for immune sequencing clone quantification. At the level of the study: Four of five splits of RNA from approximately 20,000 or 100,000 naive CD8 cells were sequenced in replicates.

MiXCR, applied by TCRdb to the PCR reads, yields one record per CDR3 protein. The sample holds hundreds of thousands of distinct CDR3 sequences, approximately 24% seen once. The germline V gene encodes CDR1 MGHDK and CDR2 SYGVNS. CDR3 length equals 16 residues. Trimming shortened V by 0 bases and J by 2 bases, and 14 bases separated the two germline ends. Regarding this clonotype: A much larger clone sits a single nucleotide away, making a read error possible.

Sequencing used naive CD8+ T cells from blood, with Jurkat cell RNA spiked in. Subset reported: FACS-sorted CD8+CD4-CCR7+CD45RA+ naive T cells. The origin of this receptor is a human donor in good health. Some libraries in this study had Jurkat cell RNA spiked in. The gene calls are TRBV25-1 and TRBJ2-7; D possibly corresponds to TRBD1 (5 bases). CDR3 sequence reads: CASSEYTSGHTYEQYV. In nucleotides, the CDR3 is TGTGCCAGCAGTGAATATACATCAGGACACACCTACGAGCAGTACGTC.